The 10 T cell receptor beta chains below come from one sample, sequenced in a study of cytomegalovirus exposure and HLA in healthy donors. Amplification used 60 Vbeta primers and 13 Jbeta primers. The assay was immunoSEQ multiplex PCR, and TCRdb's table has in-frame clones only and misses some. The profile shows under 200,000 clones, 79% of them singletons. Source material: PBMCs. These receptors were obtained from a woman aged 40 to 50 in good health and CMV-seronegative.

This clone was seen only once. The V gene is TRBV28, the J gene TRBJ1-3; the D gene is possibly TRBD1 (6 bases). The V gene's germline CDR1 is MDHEN and CDR2 SYDVKM. This CDR3 spans 15 amino acids. V lost 3 bases and J lost 0, with 9 bases in between. The CDR3, as DNA: TGTGCCAGCAGTTTGACAGGACACTCTGGAAACACCATATATTTT. It specifies CASSLTGHSGNTIYF.

The rearrangement links TRBV15 to TRBJ1-5; D remains unclear. This CDR3 spans 14 amino acids. V lost 5 bases and J lost 4, with 12 bases in between. Per the germline V gene, CDR1 is LNHNV and CDR2 is YYDKDF (reference sequence). The CDR3 loop is CATSSPDGNQPQHF. Here the CDR3 DNA reads TGTGCCACCAGCTCCCCTGACGGGAATCAGCCCCAGCATTTT.

The rearrangement joins TRBV4-2 to TRBJ1-2; D gene unclear. CDR1 and CDR2 from the germline V gene are LGHNA and YNFKEQ. CDR3 length: 16 amino acids. Trimming pared 4 bases from V and 2 bases from J, leaving 17 bases between. As DNA, the CDR3 is TGTGCCAGCAGCCCGGGAAATCCGACACTCAACTATGGCTACACCTTC. Its translation is CASSPGNPTLNYGYTF.

In the case of this clone: Germline and junction disagree at one end, which may indicate a read error. The rearrangement joins TRBV7-9 to TRBJ2-2; D ambiguous. The germline CDR1 and CDR2 sequences are SEHNR and FQNEAQ (reference sequence). CDR3 length equals 14 residues. CDR3 region: CSSSSLFGAGELFF. In DNA form, the CDR3 reads TGTTCCAGCAGCTCCCTTTTTGGAGCCGGGGAGCTGTTTTTT.

As concerns this clone: The same CDR3 arises from other DNA sequences in this sample as well. The V call is TRBV9, the J call TRBJ2-7, with 15 positions matching TRBD2. The CDR3 length is 18 residues. The trim removed 0 bases at V and 2 bases at J, leaving 6 bases unmatched. Germline loops: CDR1 SGDLS, CDR2 YYNGEE. CDR3 sequence reads: CASSVGGLAGGPAYEQYF. CDR3 in DNA: TGTGCCAGCAGCGTAGGAGGACTAGCGGGAGGGCCGGCCTACGAGCAGTACTTC.

This clone has just a few counts. The rearrangement uses TRBV28 and TRBJ2-5; 9 nucleotides agree with TRBD1. V lost 4 bases, J lost 4 bases, and 7 bases stayed unmatched. From germline, CDR1 is MDHEN and CDR2 SYDVKM. This CDR3 is 15 amino acids long. CDR3 protein: CASSSNRGQGETQYF. The CDR3 DNA reads TGTGCCAGCAGTTCTAACAGGGGGCAGGGAGAGACCCAGTACTTC.

The gene calls are TRBV7-9 and TRBJ1-2, with a weak D call TRBD1 (5 bases). This CDR3 contains 14 residues. Germline CDR1 reads SEHNR; CDR2 reads FQNEAQ (reference sequence). The V end lost 5 bases, the J end lost 5 bases, and 15 bases lay between the germline ends. The CDR3 here is CASSSRGGLYGYTF. The CDR3, as DNA: TGTGCCAGCAGCAGTCGTGGGGGGTTATATGGCTACACCTTC.

The chain carries TRBV5-5 and TRBJ2-7, with D tentatively TRBD1 (5 bases). Germline V gene data show CDR1 as SGHKS and CDR2 as YYEKEE (reference sequence). V gave up 5 bases and J gave up 4 bases, with 10 bases separating them. The CDR3 runs to 12 residues. Written as DNA, the CDR3 is TGTGCCAGCAGACTCGACAGTTACGAGCAGTACTTC. Translation: CASRLDSYEQYF.

This clone has just one count. The gene calls are TRBV27 and TRBJ1-3; D call uncertain. This CDR3 comprises 14 residues. Trimming took off 3 bases at V and 10 bases at J, with 16 bases between the two ends. Per the germline V gene, CDR1 is MNHEY and CDR2 is SMNVEV (reference sequence). This CDR3 is CASSFDVPQRTIYF. The CDR3 nucleotides read TGTGCCAGCAGTTTCGATGTGCCCCAGAGGACCATATATTTT.

This chain uses TRBV5-4 with TRBJ2-5, with TRBD1 matching over 8 bases. Trimming removed 2 bases from V and 0 bases from J; junction bases left unmatched: 3. This CDR3 region has 15 residues. From germline, CDR1 is SGHNT and CDR2 YYREEE (reference sequence). CDR3 nucleotides: TGTGCCAGCAGCTTCGGGACAGGACACCAAGAGACCCAGTACTTC. It encodes CASSFGTGHQETQYF.